This section outlines one T cell receptor beta chain sequence together with its context. The antigen is not known. V was shortened by 6 bases and J by 8 bases, with 16 bases between the two germline ends. The CDR3 has 13 amino acids. The data belong to a study of T-cell memory formation after mild COVID-19. About the research overall: Largely, TCR clusters stayed within a single donor. Findings and caveats of the study: The finding that pre-infection memory included some responding clones suggested that cross-reactive memory joined. Clones shrinking from day 15 to 85 showed even CD4/CD8 mixes; later expanders tilted CD4+.

Amplification by 5'RACE using constant-segment primers produced TCR alpha and TCR beta cDNA libraries that carried sample barcodes and UMIs. MiXCR was run by TCRdb on the 5' RACE reads, yielding one entry per CDR3 protein. This sample carries 250,000 or so distinct CDR3 sequences, roughly 10% of them seen once, and the ten largest clones take under 25%. The chain joins TRBV12-3 or TRBV12-4 to TRBJ1-2; D is unclear. This clonotype originated in a young man who had mild COVID-19 (a few samples of this study predate the infection). Cell type and time point are not known. The specimen was PBMCs or a T cell subset sorted from them (not recorded which). Here the CDR3 DNA reads TGTGCCAGCAGCCCCTCGGGAGGGTTGGGCTACACCTTC. This encodes CASSPSGGLGYTF.